Below are 25 T cell receptor beta chains sequenced from a single sample in a study of persistence of HIV-infected CD4 T cells. No antigen has been identified for these receptors. Cells were stimulated with overlapping HIV-1 Gag 15-mer peptides. Memory cells lacking CD40L and CD69 with high CD45RO were sorted. The immunoSEQ assay was version 4, run in survey mode. Some clones are missing from TCRdb's copy, which holds only in-frame ones; the method was immunoSEQ multiplex PCR. The sample lists tens of thousands of clones, about 69% occurring once. Sequences were derived from CD4+ T cells sorted from PBMCs after approximately 19-hour stimulation, sampled from a patient who received antiretroviral therapy. The receptors derive from an adult man with HIV who was CMV-seropositive.

Here the CDR3 reads CASSPGRSGNTIYF. The CDR3 nucleotides read TGTGCCAGCTCCCCGGGACGTTCTGGAAACACCATATATTTT. The genes are TRBV18 and TRBJ1-3, with a possible D match to TRBD1 (5 bases). This CDR3 spans 14 amino acids. Germline CDR1 KGHSH, CDR2 LQKENI. V was clipped by 6 bases and J by 1 base, with 10 bases between them.

V is TRBV6-5 and J is TRBJ2-3; tentative D call: TRBD2 (5 bases). The V gene's germline CDR1 is MNHEY and CDR2 SVGAGI. The CDR3 runs to 14 residues. V lost 2 bases to trimming and J lost 4 bases, with 10 bases between them. The CDR3 here is CASSYRGSPDTQYF. The CDR3 nucleotides read TGTGCCAGCAGTTACCGGGGAAGCCCAGATACGCAGTATTTT.

This clone has a handful of counts. The chain recombines TRBV10-2 with TRBJ2-2; TRBD1 matches 7 bases. CDR3 length equals 13 residues. Germline V gene lookup returns CDR1 WSHSY and CDR2 SAAADI. V trimming: 4 bases; J trimming: 6 bases; junction bases outside the gene matches: 2. The CDR3 protein is CASSGQGAGELFF. CDR3 sequence (DNA): TGCGCCAGCAGTGGGCAGGGGGCCGGGGAGCTGTTTTTT.

This clone was observed once. This chain connects TRBV3-1 (or the pseudogene TRBV3-2) to TRBJ1-2, with 12 bases matching TRBD1. Germline V gives CDR1 LGHDT, CDR2 YNNKEL (reference sequence). This CDR3 has 15 residues. V lost 2 bases and J lost 6; bases outside the gene matches: 4. CDR3 amino acids: CASSQRDRGPDGYTF. The CDR3 bases are TGTGCCAGCAGCCAAAGGGACAGGGGGCCTGATGGCTACACCTTC.

The CDR3 spells CATSRGAGKLFF. CDR3 coding DNA: TGTGCCACCAGCAGAGGGGCTGGAAAACTGTTTTTT. V gene TRBV15 combines with J gene TRBJ1-4, with no clear D. Germline CDR1 LNHNV, CDR2 YYDKDF (reference sequence). V gave up 1 base and J gave up 10 bases, with 7 bases separating them. This CDR3 has 12 residues.

The chain has TRBV19 and TRBJ2-2, with TRBD1 matching over 8 bases. The CDR3 contains 16 residues. Germline loops: CDR1 LNHDA, CDR2 SQIVND (reference sequence). J gave up 5 bases and V 7 bases, and 12 bases lay outside the gene matches. The CDR3 sequence: CASTLLRGRGTGELFF. DNA of the CDR3: TGTGCCAGTACCCTACTCAGGGGGCGCGGGACCGGGGAGCTGTTTTTT.

The rearrangement links TRBV2 to TRBJ2-6; 8 positions agree with TRBD2. J was trimmed by 0 bases and V by 6 bases; bases with no gene match: 7. The CDR3 is made up of 17 amino acids. Germline CDR1 SNHLY, CDR2 FYNNEI. CDR3 nucleotide sequence: TGTGCCAGCAGCCTTCTCGGGGGGGCCTCTGGGGCCAACGTCCTGACTTTC. It yields the protein CASSLLGGASGANVLTF.

In its sample, this clone ranks as medium-sized. The genes are TRBV6-1 and TRBJ1-5, with TRBD1 as a possible D gene (5 bases). Between the trimmed V and J ends, which lost 4 bases and 2 bases, there was a span of 15 bases. Germline V gives CDR1 MNHNS, CDR2 SASEGT. The CDR3 extends over 16 amino acids. The CDR3: CASSAGVAGGNQPQHF. As DNA, the CDR3 is TGTGCCAGCAGTGCGGGGGTGGCAGGAGGCAATCAGCCCCAGCATTTT.

The J gene is TRBJ1-5, the V gene TRBV4-1; no definite D call. CDR3 length: 15 residues. V lost 5 bases and J lost 5, with 16 bases in between. Germline V gene lookup returns CDR1 MGHRA and CDR2 YSYEKL. CDR3 region: CASSFGPDRDQPQHF. CDR3 nucleotides: TGCGCCAGCAGCTTTGGGCCCGATAGGGATCAGCCCCAGCATTTT.

This sequence joins TRBV2 and TRBJ1-2; no firm D call. Germline V gives CDR1 SNHLY, CDR2 FYNNEI. Trimming cost V 0 bases and J 8 bases, with 16 bases left between them. The CDR3 runs 15 residues. The CDR3 region has the DNA TGTGCCAGCAGTGAAGCCGGACCAGAAAAAGGGGGCTACACCTTC. Its translation is CASSEAGPEKGGYTF. Full variable domain (remainder filled in from reference TRBV2 and TRBJ1-2): EPEVTQTPSHQVTQMGQEVILRCVPISNHLYFYWYRQILGQKVEFLVSFYNNEISEKSEIFDDQFSVERPDGSNFTLKIRSTKLEDSAMYFCASSEAGPEKGGYTFGSGTRLTVV.

This clone was seen a handful of times. The rearrangement uses TRBV10-3 and TRBJ1-6; the D is unclear. This CDR3 spans 13 amino acids. Germline CDR1 ENHRY, CDR2 SYGVKD. With 8 bases removed from V and 6 bases from J, the gap between germline ends came to 11 bases. CDR3 amino acids: CAIAQDTNSPLHF. In nucleotides, the CDR3 is TGTGCCATCGCGCAAGATACTAATTCACCCCTCCACTTT.

This CDR3 is CASSLTPTGVSYEQYF. The CDR3 DNA sequence: TGTGCCAGCAGCTTAACCCCGACAGGGGTGTCTTACGAGCAGTACTTC. The chain has TRBV7-8 and TRBJ2-7; TRBD1 matches at 8 bases. V was clipped by 2 bases and J by 4 bases; unmatched bases: 10. This CDR3 comprises 16 residues. The germline V gene encodes CDR1 SGHVS and CDR2 FQNEAQ.

This clone appeared a few times. This sequence joins TRBV19 and TRBJ2-6; D not resolved. V gave up 1 base and J gave up 1 base, with 14 bases separating them. The CDR3 loop spans 18 amino acids. From germline, CDR1 is LNHDA and CDR2 SQIVND (reference sequence). In DNA form, the CDR3 reads TGTGCCAGTAGTATAGTGGGCCAGGTTAAGTCTGGGGCCAACGTCCTGACTTTC. It encodes CASSIVGQVKSGANVLTF.

This rearrangement joins TRBV15 to TRBJ1-5; TRBD1 matches at 8 bases. Trimming removed 5 bases from V and 0 bases from J; junction bases left unmatched: 18. Per the germline V gene, CDR1 is LNHNV and CDR2 is YYDKDF (reference sequence). The CDR3 sequence is 20 residues long. CDR3 in DNA: TGTGCCACCAGCCCTCTCTTTCGAGGACAGGGTCTTGATAGCAATCAGCCCCAGCATTTT. Translated, it gives CATSPLFRGQGLDSNQPQHF.

The chain links TRBV29-1 to TRBJ2-1; D is perhaps TRBD1 (6 bases). Trimming stripped 0 bases from V and 4 bases from J, with 16 bases between. CDR1 and CDR2 (germline): SQVTM, ANQGSEA. The CDR3 is made up of 16 amino acids. CDR3 DNA: TGCAGCGTTGAAGATCCAAGGCAGGGGTCATACAATGAGCAGTTCTTC. This encodes CSVEDPRQGSYNEQFF.

V usage is TRBV28 and J usage is TRBJ1-6; maybe TRBD1 (6 bases). The ends were cut back, 10 bases at V and 8 bases at J, with 15 bases in the middle. The germline CDR1 and CDR2 sequences are MDHEN and SYDVKM. This CDR3 has 13 amino acids. CDR3 residues: CANSGGADSPLHF. The CDR3 nucleotides are TGTGCCAATTCGGGGGGGGCCGATTCACCCCTCCACTTT.

The chain has TRBV7-8 and TRBJ2-3; D call uncertain. V gave up 5 bases and J gave up 3 bases, with 6 bases separating them. This CDR3 is built from 12 residues. Germline values: CDR1 SGHVS, CDR2 FQNEAQ. As DNA, the CDR3 is TGTGCCAGCAGCATCTCTACAGATACGCAGTATTTT. Protein sequence: CASSISTDTQYF.

DNA for the CDR3: TGTGCCAGCAGCTTAACCCGAGGCCCCGCTACCCAGAACACTGAAGCTTTCTTT. Its protein product is CASSLTRGPATQNTEAFF. The J gene is TRBJ1-1, the V gene TRBV11-2; D is unclear. V was shortened by 2 bases and J by 1 base, with 20 bases between the two germline ends. CDR1 SGHAT and CDR2 FQNNGV come from the germline V gene. This CDR3 has 18 residues.

Comment on this clone: The same CDR3 also results from other DNA sequences found in this sample. The V gene is TRBV6-5, the J gene TRBJ1-1, with 7 positions matching TRBD1. The CDR3 runs 14 residues. The germline gives CDR1 MNHEY, CDR2 SVGAGI. The ends lost 1 base at V and 2 bases at J; junction bases unmatched: 1. CDR3 nucleotides: TGTGCCAGCAGTTACTGGGACAGCAACACTGAAGCTTTCTTT. Translation: CASSYWDSNTEAFF.

This chain uses TRBV11-3 with TRBJ2-3; D is perhaps TRBD2 (6 bases). The CDR3 length is 17 residues. The germline V gene has CDR1 SGHNT and CDR2 YENEEA. Deletions cut 4 bases from V and 0 bases from J, with 17 bases between. CDR3 residues: CASSSSGLTGSTDTQYF. DNA for the CDR3: TGTGCCAGCAGCTCATCGGGACTCACTGGGAGCACAGATACGCAGTATTTT.

CDR3 sequence (DNA): TGTGCCAGCAGTCCAGGGATCGGGAGTCAGCCCCAGCATTTT. It encodes CASSPGIGSQPQHF. V and J are TRBV2 and TRBJ1-5; D possibly corresponds to TRBD1 (5 bases). Trimming cost V 5 bases and J 6 bases, with 14 bases left between them. Germline CDR1 SNHLY, CDR2 FYNNEI. This CDR3 has 14 residues. The whole variable domain, remainder taken from reference TRBV2 and TRBJ1-5, is EPEVTQTPSHQVTQMGQEVILRCVPISNHLYFYWYRQILGQKVEFLVSFYNNEISEKSEIFDDQFSVERPDGSNFTLKIRSTKLEDSAMYFCASSPGIGSQPQHFGDGTRLSIL.

The chain carries TRBV5-1 and TRBJ2-7, with 9 bases lining up with TRBD1. Unmatched junction bases numbered 13, after V lost 4 bases and J lost 5 bases. Germline V gene data show CDR1 as SGHRS and CDR2 as YFSETQ. The length of the CDR3 is 16 residues. The CDR3: CASSLSTGTGRDEQYF. In DNA, the CDR3 is TGCGCCAGCAGCCTCTCAACCGGGACAGGGAGGGACGAGCAGTACTTC.

The chain combines TRBV21-1 with TRBJ2-5; TRBD2, the table's D call, was not compared with the DNA. TRBV21-1 is classified as a pseudogene. CDR3 length: 11 amino acids. CDR3 loop: CASALIVTQYF. The CDR3 nucleotides are TGTGCCAGCGCCCTAATAGTCACCCAGTACTTC.

The genes are TRBV7-9 and TRBJ1-3; D call uncertain. V shed 0 bases and J shed 2 bases, with 11 bases lying between them. The CDR3 length is 16 residues. Germline V CDR1 and CDR2: SEHNR, FQNEAQ (reference sequence). Here the CDR3 reads CASSLAGRLTGNTIYF. In DNA form, the CDR3 reads TGTGCCAGCAGCTTAGCGGGTAGACTGACTGGAAACACCATATATTTT.

This clone was observed a handful of times. This chain connects TRBV19 to TRBJ2-4, with 10 nucleotides matching TRBD1. With V trimmed by 3 bases and J by 4 bases, 6 bases remained unmatched. CDR3 length: 16 amino acids. Germline CDR1 LNHDA, CDR2 SQIVND (reference sequence). CDR3 DNA: TGTGCCAGTAGTATGGGGGACAGGGGCGGTAAAAACATTCAGTACTTC. Protein product: CASSMGDRGGKNIQYF.